The 32 T cell receptor beta chains listed next were all sequenced from one sample in a study of technical replicates of blood from a few donors. Some clones are missing from TCRdb's copy, which holds only in-frame ones; the method was immunoSEQ multiplex PCR. The sample yields about 75,000 clones, approximately 97% seen once. Sequences were obtained from T cells isolated from PBMCs. The receptors were gathered from a human donor in good health.

The V and J genes are TRBV7-2 and TRBJ2-1; 10 nucleotides match TRBD2. CDR3 size: 15 residues. V dropped 3 bases and J dropped 5; count of bases not matched to a gene: 4. Looked up from germline, CDR1 is SGHTA and CDR2 is FQGNSA. The CDR3 DNA follows: TGTGCCAGCAGCTTGGAGGGACTAGCGAACAATGAGCAGTTCTTC. The encoded protein is CASSLEGLANNEQFF.

This rearrangement joins TRBV5-1 to TRBJ2-7, with a tentative D call TRBD1 (6 bases). This CDR3 spans 16 amino acids. The germline gives CDR1 SGHRS, CDR2 YFSETQ. V lost 2 bases to trimming and J lost 3 bases, with 18 bases between them. The CDR3 nucleotides are TGCGCCAGCAGCTTAGAAGGCAGGACAGCCCTCTACGAGCAGTACTTC. Translated, it gives CASSLEGRTALYEQYF.

This clone was detected a few times. The V call is TRBV4-1, the J call TRBJ1-1; 7 nucleotides match TRBD1. V trimming: 6 bases; J trimming: 1 base; junction bases outside the gene matches: 8. Germline assignment: CDR1 MGHRA and CDR2 YSYEKL. This CDR3 has 15 residues. This chain's CDR3 is CASRPLYRGNTEAFF. CDR3 DNA sequence: TGCGCCAGCAGGCCCCTTTACAGGGGGAACACTGAAGCTTTCTTT.

The chain combines TRBV11-3 with TRBJ2-7; 8 positions match TRBD2. Germline V gene sequence: CDR1 SGHNT, CDR2 YENEEA. With 4 bases clipped from V and 5 bases from J, the junction kept 16 bases outside the gene matches. The CDR3 runs to 17 residues. CDR3 residues: CASSSNMHSGVTHEQYF. CDR3 in DNA: TGTGCCAGCAGCTCAAACATGCATAGCGGGGTAACCCACGAGCAGTACTTC.

The chain carries TRBV29-1 and TRBJ2-5; D perhaps matches TRBD1 (6 bases). Looked up from germline, CDR1 is SQVTM and CDR2 is ANQGSEA. V shed 4 bases and J shed 11 bases, with 23 bases lying between them. The CDR3 contains 14 residues. The CDR3 coding sequence is TGCAGCGTTGTTTTAATGGGGGTGGACAGTGGGCAGTACTTC. It encodes CSVVLMGVDSGQYF. The full variable domain, its missing parts supplied by reference TRBV29-1 and TRBJ2-5, is SAVISQKPSRDICQRGTSLTIQCQVDSQVTMMFWYRQQPGQSLTLIATANQGSEATYESGFVIDKFPISRPNLTFSTLTVSNMSPEDSSIYLCSVVLMGVDSGQYFGPGTRLLVL.

V gene TRBV27 combines with J gene TRBJ1-1; possibly TRBD1 for D (6 bases). The V gene lost 2 bases and the J gene lost 3 bases, with 10 bases spanning the gap. Germline V gene sequence: CDR1 MNHEY, CDR2 SMNVEV (reference sequence). This CDR3 contains 14 residues. The CDR3: CASSLRTAYTEAFF. CDR3 nucleotide sequence: TGTGCCAGCAGTTTAAGGACAGCCTACACTGAAGCTTTCTTT.

V and J are TRBV9 and TRBJ2-1; 9 bases map to TRBD1. Trimming cost V 6 bases and J 8 bases; bases outside gene matches: 6. This CDR3 is 13 amino acids long. Germline CDR1 reads SGDLS; CDR2 reads YYNGEE. The CDR3 coding sequence is TGTGCCAGCACCCGGACAGGGGACGATGAGCAGTTCTTC. Translating gives CASTRTGDDEQFF.

Notes on this clone: Within the sample, other DNA sequences also encode this same CDR3. The chain couples TRBV2 to TRBJ2-7; possibly TRBD1 for D (5 bases). CDR1 and CDR2 from the germline V gene are SNHLY and FYNNEI. This CDR3 region has 13 residues. Between the trimmed V and J ends, which lost 5 bases and 2 bases, there was a span of 10 bases. CDR3 sequence reads: CASSPTATYEQYF. CDR3 nucleotides: TGTGCCAGCAGTCCGACAGCCACCTACGAGCAGTACTTC. Full variable domain (remainder filled in from reference TRBV2 and TRBJ2-7): EPEVTQTPSHQVTQMGQEVILRCVPISNHLYFYWYRQILGQKVEFLVSFYNNEISEKSEIFDDQFSVERPDGSNFTLKIRSTKLEDSAMYFCASSPTATYEQYFGPGTRLTVT.

The genes are TRBV6-6 and TRBJ1-2, with D perhaps TRBD1 (6 bases). CDR1 MNHNY and CDR2 SVGAGI come from the germline V gene (reference sequence). V shed 0 bases and J shed 5 bases, with 13 bases lying between them. The CDR3 length is 15 residues. The CDR3 DNA is TGTGCCAGCAGTTACTCGCCGGGGGGGCAGTATGGCTACACCTTC. Protein sequence: CASSYSPGGQYGYTF.

The genes are TRBV30 and TRBJ1-6, with 8 positions matching TRBD1. Germline V CDR1 and CDR2: GTSNPN, SVGIG (reference sequence). J lost 7 bases, V lost 0 bases, and 5 bases had no gene match. The CDR3 extends over 15 amino acids. The CDR3 DNA reads TGTGCCTGGAGTGTAGGACAGGGTGGGAATTCACCCCTCCACTTT. It encodes CAWSVGQGGNSPLHF.

This clone appeared once. The chain combines TRBV11-2 with TRBJ2-2; tentatively, D is TRBD1 (6 bases). This CDR3 is 14 amino acids long. Per the germline V gene, CDR1 is SGHAT and CDR2 is FQNNGV. V was cut by 1 base and J by 6 bases, with 9 bases left in between. In nucleotides, the CDR3 is TGTGCCAGCAGCTTAGTCACAGGGTCCGGGGAGCTGTTTTTT. Amino acids: CASSLVTGSGELFF.

The chain uses TRBV9 and TRBJ1-3; possible D gene TRBD1, 5 bases. V was trimmed by 0 bases and J by 0 bases, leaving 7 bases between them. This CDR3 is 15 amino acids long. In germline, CDR1 is SGDLS, CDR2 YYNGEE. CDR3 amino acids: CASSVGGDSGNTIYF. In nucleotides, the CDR3 is TGTGCCAGCAGCGTAGGGGGGGACTCTGGAAACACCATATATTTT.

This chain links TRBV2 with TRBJ2-1; 12 positions match TRBD2. Germline V gene data show CDR1 as SNHLY and CDR2 as FYNNEI. The V segment lost 9 bases and the J segment 3 bases; nucleotides outside the gene matches: 3. This CDR3 contains 14 residues. The CDR3 DNA follows: TGTGCCAGTGTACTAGCGGGGGGCTACAATGAGCAGTTCTTC. Translated, it gives CASVLAGGYNEQFF.

The chain couples TRBV5-6 to TRBJ2-1, with TRBD2 matching over 8 bases. This CDR3 contains 16 residues. V shed 4 bases and J 4 bases; nucleotides not matched to a gene: 10. CDR1 is SGHDT and CDR2 is YYEEEE in the germline V gene. DNA of the CDR3: TGTGCCAGCAGCGTCTTTCGGGCTAGCGGGTACAATGAGCAGTTCTTC. This translates into CASSVFRASGYNEQFF.

The chain is built from TRBV5-1 and TRBJ2-3; 10 bases are shared with TRBD2. Looked up from germline, CDR1 is SGHRS and CDR2 is YFSETQ. The CDR3 covers 24 residues. J was trimmed by 2 bases and V by 3 bases; bases with no gene match: 30. The CDR3 sequence: CASSYPGPRRTVAGGSKSTDTQYF. CDR3 nucleotide sequence: TGCGCCAGCAGCTACCCCGGACCTAGAAGGACGGTAGCGGGAGGAAGTAAATCCACAGATACGCAGTATTTT.

V is TRBV4-2 and J is TRBJ2-1, with D unresolved. This CDR3 comprises 13 residues. Germline CDR1 and CDR2: LGHNA and YNFKEQ. Deletions cut 0 bases from V and 6 bases from J, with 6 bases between. CDR3 region: CASSQDTANEQFF. The CDR3 DNA sequence: TGTGCCAGCAGCCAAGATACAGCCAATGAGCAGTTCTTC.

The chain has TRBV7-9 and TRBJ1-5; D perhaps matches TRBD1 (6 bases). Trimming took off 0 bases at V and 4 bases at J, with 10 bases between the two ends. Germline V gives CDR1 SEHNR, CDR2 FQNEAQ (reference sequence). This CDR3 spans 15 amino acids. The CDR3 DNA reads as TGTGCCAGCAGCTTAGCAAGGGGGGGAAATCAGCCCCAGCATTTT. This encodes CASSLARGGNQPQHF.

The chain combines TRBV4-1 with TRBJ1-5; 9 bases are shared with TRBD1. There are 16 residues in the CDR3. Germline CDR1 reads MGHRA; CDR2 reads YSYEKL. The ends lost 2 bases at V and 7 bases at J; junction bases unmatched: 9. CDR3 coding DNA: TGCGCCAGCAGCCAATTGGGGACAGGGACTTCCCAGCCCCAGCATTTT. Its translation is CASSQLGTGTSQPQHF.

This sequence joins TRBV14 and TRBJ2-1, with TRBD2 identical over 9 bases. Germline CDR1 SGHDN, CDR2 FVKESK. Trimming cost V 4 bases and J 5 bases; bases outside gene matches: 9. The CDR3 spans 16 residues. CDR3 region: CASSRFSGGPDNEQFF. DNA of the CDR3: TGTGCCAGCAGCCGTTTTAGCGGGGGTCCGGACAATGAGCAGTTCTTC.

This chain uses TRBV4-1 with TRBJ1-5, with 9 bases matching TRBD1. Trimming took 4 bases from V and 3 from J; bases not matched to a gene: 4. CDR3 size: 15 residues. Germline-derived CDR1 and CDR2 are MGHRA and YSYEKL. The CDR3 sequence: CASSLRTGVNQPQHF. The DNA of the CDR3 is TGCGCCAGCAGCCTTAGGACAGGGGTCAATCAGCCCCAGCATTTT.

The table lists this clone with a count of one. This CDR3 is CASSLSFGQGYGYTF. CDR3 DNA sequence: TGCGCCAGCAGCTTGTCCTTCGGACAGGGCTATGGCTACACCTTC. The chain recombines TRBV5-1 with TRBJ1-2, with 8 bases aligning to TRBD1. The CDR3 covers 15 residues. Trimming cost V 1 base and J 4 bases; bases outside gene matches: 6. Germline V gene sequence: CDR1 SGHRS, CDR2 YFSETQ.

The chain recombines TRBV9 with TRBJ2-7; 11 bases map to TRBD2. From germline, CDR1 is SGDLS and CDR2 YYNGEE. Unmatched junction bases numbered 9, after V lost 3 bases and J lost 4 bases. The CDR3 runs 16 residues. CDR3 in amino acids: CASSAASGRPMYEQYF. CDR3 nucleotides: TGTGCCAGCAGCGCCGCTAGCGGGAGGCCAATGTACGAGCAGTACTTC.

The gene calls are TRBV5-1 and TRBJ2-3, with 8 positions matching TRBD1. CDR3 length: 15 residues. Germline CDR1 and CDR2: SGHRS and YFSETQ. The V and J ends lost 1 base and 5 bases, in that order; junction bases with no gene match: 6. As DNA, the CDR3 is TGCGCCAGCAGCTTGTTCCCAGGGGGCAGAGATACGCAGTATTTT. Translating it yields CASSLFPGGRDTQYF.

This chain joins TRBV5-1 and TRBJ2-7; 7 bases line up with TRBD1. The germline gives CDR1 SGHRS, CDR2 YFSETQ. The CDR3 loop spans 14 amino acids. The ends lost 4 bases at V and 2 bases at J; junction bases unmatched: 6. CDR3: CASSLSGQTYEQYF. As DNA, the CDR3 is TGCGCCAGCAGCCTTTCGGGACAGACCTACGAGCAGTACTTC.

The V call is TRBV5-1, the J call TRBJ2-5; D remains unclear. The CDR3 runs 13 residues. V gave up 4 bases and J gave up 7 bases, with 14 bases separating them. CDR1 and CDR2 from the germline V gene are SGHRS and YFSETQ. The chain's CDR3 is CASSDGSSGTQYF. The CDR3 DNA reads as TGCGCCAGCAGCGACGGGTCCTCGGGGACCCAGTACTTC.

The chain carries TRBV2 and TRBJ1-5, with 8 bases lining up with TRBD1. This CDR3 spans 14 amino acids. Germline CDR1 and CDR2: SNHLY and FYNNEI. J was trimmed by 3 bases and V by 6 bases; bases with no gene match: 4. The DNA for the CDR3 is TGTGCCAGCAGGGGGGGACAGGACAATCAGCCCCAGCATTTT. It yields the protein CASRGGQDNQPQHF. Together with reference TRBV2 and TRBJ1-5, the CDR3 gives the full variable domain: EPEVTQTPSHQVTQMGQEVILRCVPISNHLYFYWYRQILGQKVEFLVSFYNNEISEKSEIFDDQFSVERPDGSNFTLKIRSTKLEDSAMYFCASRGGQDNQPQHFGDGTRLSIL.

The gene calls are TRBV12-5 and TRBJ2-3; weak D call: TRBD1 (5 bases). V lost 1 base and J 5 bases, leaving 10 bases between the germline ends. CDR1 LGHNT and CDR2 FRNRAP come from the germline V gene. The CDR3 runs 14 residues. CDR3 protein: CASGLGQGRDTQYF. CDR3 in DNA: TGTGCTAGTGGTTTGGGGCAGGGAAGAGATACGCAGTATTTT.

The J gene is TRBJ1-1, the V gene TRBV2, with D possibly matching TRBD1 (5 bases). Per the germline V gene, CDR1 is SNHLY and CDR2 is FYNNEI. V lost 6 bases to trimming and J lost 1 base, with 12 bases between them. The CDR3 totals 14 residues. This CDR3 is CASSPRVANTEAFF. Written as DNA, the CDR3 is TGTGCCAGCAGCCCCAGGGTGGCGAACACTGAAGCTTTCTTT.

This clone has only a few counts. The rearrangement uses TRBV4-1 and TRBJ2-1; a weak D match, TRBD2 (5 bases). Trimming removed 4 bases from V and 2 bases from J, with 9 bases in between. Germline assignment: CDR1 MGHRA and CDR2 YSYEKL. This CDR3 region has 14 residues. DNA for the CDR3: TGCGCCAGCAGCCGCGACTACACCTACAATGAGCAGTTCTTC. Protein: CASSRDYTYNEQFF.

This sequence joins TRBV27 and TRBJ2-7; tentatively, D is TRBD1 (6 bases). Looked up from germline, CDR1 is MNHEY and CDR2 is SMNVEV (reference sequence). V was shortened by 2 bases and J by 3 bases, with 11 bases between the two germline ends. This CDR3 has 14 residues. The CDR3 DNA reads as TGTGCCAGCAGTTTAGAGGCAGGGGACTACGAGCAGTACTTC. It yields the protein CASSLEAGDYEQYF.

The chain couples TRBV30 to TRBJ1-1, with D possibly TRBD1 on 5 matching bases. The CDR3 runs to 15 residues. The germline CDR1 and CDR2 sequences are GTSNPN and SVGIG (reference sequence). V lost 2 bases and J 2 bases, leaving 15 bases between the germline ends. The DNA for the CDR3 is TGTGCCTGGAGTAGCAGGGCGCCCATTAACACTGAAGCTTTCTTT. It is translated as CAWSSRAPINTEAFF.

The rearrangement links TRBV30 to TRBJ1-1; TRBD1 might be the D (5 bases). With 2 bases removed from V and 5 bases from J, the gap between germline ends came to 21 bases. The germline V gene has CDR1 GTSNPN and CDR2 SVGIG (reference sequence). This CDR3 has 16 amino acids. The CDR3 reads CAWSTRLPRDWTEAFF. Written as DNA, the CDR3 is TGTGCCTGGAGTACACGACTCCCCAGGGATTGGACTGAAGCTTTCTTT. Complete variable domain (other parts from reference TRBV30 and TRBJ1-1): SQTIHQWPATLVQPVGSPLSLECTVEGTSNPNLYWYRQAAGRGLQLLFYSVGIGQISSEVPQNLSASRPQDRQFILSSKKLLLSDSGFYLCAWSTRLPRDWTEAFFGQGTRLTVV.